The rows below give T cell receptor beta chains drawn from one sample of a study of cytomegalovirus exposure and HLA in healthy donors. Produced via immunoSEQ multiplex PCR; TCRdb's table is partial and in-frame only. The sample comprises around 230,000 clones, 85% of which are singletons, and roughly 0.22% rests with the top ten. What was sequenced was PBMCs. The receptor set was obtained from a girl aged 2-10 years in good health and CMV-seronegative. The CDR3 runs from the conserved cysteine through the conserved F or W. A D gene is named only where the DNA matches it firmly. Size is omitted from some rows. Given values are once, few, many or a class for expanded clones.

J gene: TRBJ1-4; V gene: TRBV19; D gene: NA; clone size: NA; CDR3 DNA: TGTGCCAGTAGTATGCCGGCAACTAATGAAAAACTGTTTTTT; CDR3 protein: CASSMPATNEKLFF
J gene: TRBJ2-2; V gene: TRBV9; D gene: TRBD2; clone size: NA; CDR3 DNA: TGTGCCAGCACCGCCTATAGCGGGCCCGGGGAGCTGTTTTTT; CDR3 protein: CASTAYSGPGELFF
J gene: TRBJ1-5; V gene: TRBV14; D gene: NA; clone size: once; CDR3 DNA: TGTGCCAGCAGTTCGAGGCGAGATCAGCCCCAGCATTTT; CDR3 protein: CASSSRRDQPQHF
J gene: TRBJ2-3; V gene: TRBV4-1; D gene: TRBD2; clone size: once; CDR3 DNA: TGCGCCAGCAGCCAAGAGCCTAGCGGGACGAGAGATACGCAGTATTTT; CDR3 protein: CASSQEPSGTRDTQYF
J gene: TRBJ1-1; V gene: TRBV7-8; D gene: TRBD1; clone size: NA; CDR3 DNA: TGTGCCAGCCTCCGGACAGGGGGCACTGAAGCTTTCTTT; CDR3 protein: CASLRTGGTEAFF
J gene: TRBJ2-7; V gene: TRBV30; D gene: TRBD2; clone size: NA; CDR3 DNA: TGTGCCTGGAGACCGGGACTAGCGGGGCTGCACTACGAGCAGTACTTC; CDR3 protein: CAWRPGLAGLHYEQYF
J gene: TRBJ2-1; V gene: TRBV2; D gene: NA; clone size: NA; CDR3 DNA: TGTGCCGGCGAAGGGGCGGGGGCGGAGTTCTTC; CDR3 protein: CAGEGAGAEFF
J gene: TRBJ2-1; V gene: TRBV5-1; D gene: NA; clone size: NA; CDR3 DNA: TGCGCCAGCAGCCCCGCCCCACAGGGTAAGGCCTACAATGAGCAGTTCTTC; CDR3 protein: CASSPAPQGKAYNEQFF
J gene: TRBJ1-2; V gene: TRBV10-3; D gene: NA; clone size: once; CDR3 DNA: TGTGCCATCAGTGAGGGTCAGGCCAACTATGGCTACACCTTC; CDR3 protein: CAISEGQANYGYTF
J gene: TRBJ2-1; V gene: TRBV6-5; D gene: NA; clone size: NA; CDR3 DNA: TGTGCCAGCAGTTACGGTCTGGGCGAGCAGTTCTTC; CDR3 protein: CASSYGLGEQFF
J gene: TRBJ1-1; V gene: TRBV6-1; D gene: NA; clone size: NA; CDR3 DNA: TGTGCCAGCGCGGTGGCCTTGAACACTGAAGCTTTCTTT; CDR3 protein: CASAVALNTEAFF
J gene: TRBJ2-1; V gene: TRBV5-1; D gene: TRBD2; clone size: once; CDR3 DNA: TGCGCCAGCAGCTTGCGGGGGCGGGAGGGTCGGTACAATGAGCAGTTCTTC; CDR3 protein: CASSLRGREGRYNEQFF
J gene: TRBJ1-5; V gene: TRBV4-1; D gene: NA; clone size: NA; CDR3 DNA: TGCGCCAGCAGCCTAAATAGCAATCAGCCCCAGCATTTT; CDR3 protein: CASSLNSNQPQHF
J gene: TRBJ1-2; V gene: TRBV2; D gene: NA; clone size: NA; CDR3 DNA: TGTGCCTCCGACGGGGAGGGCTATGGCTACACCTTC; CDR3 protein: CASDGEGYGYTF
J gene: TRBJ2-3; V gene: TRBV6-5; D gene: TRBD1; clone size: once; CDR3 DNA: TGTGCCAGCAGGGACAGGGGGCGAGGAGATACGCAGTATTTT; CDR3 protein: CASRDRGRGDTQYF
J gene: TRBJ1-3; V gene: TRBV5-5; D gene: NA; clone size: NA; CDR3 DNA: TGTGCCAGCAGCTTGAACAGAAACACCATATATTTT; CDR3 protein: CASSLNRNTIYF
J gene: TRBJ1-1; V gene: TRBV11-2; D gene: TRBD1; clone size: once; CDR3 DNA: TGTGCCAGCAGCGCCTACAGGGGCGGGATGAACACTGAAGCTTTCTTT; CDR3 protein: CASSAYRGGMNTEAFF
J gene: TRBJ2-1; V gene: TRBV19; D gene: TRBD2; clone size: NA; CDR3 DNA: TGTGCCAGTAGCCGGGTAGCGGGAGGGCCAATCAATGAGCAGTTCTTC; CDR3 protein: CASSRVAGGPINEQFF
J gene: TRBJ2-7; V gene: TRBV27; D gene: TRBD1; clone size: NA; CDR3 DNA: TGTGCCAGCAGTTTAGGGCCGGGACAGGGCTACGAGCAGTACTTC; CDR3 protein: CASSLGPGQGYEQYF
J gene: TRBJ1-3; V gene: TRBV4-1; D gene: TRBD1; clone size: NA; CDR3 DNA: TGCGCCAGCAGCCCGGACTCCCGGACAGGGGTGCTCTCTGGAAACACCATATATTTT; CDR3 protein: CASSPDSRTGVLSGNTIYF
J gene: TRBJ1-5; V gene: TRBV6-1; D gene: NA; clone size: few; CDR3 DNA: TGTGCCAGCAGTGAGGTAGGGAGGACCTACAATCAGCCCCAGCATTTT; CDR3 protein: CASSEVGRTYNQPQHF
J gene: TRBJ1-5; V gene: TRBV15; D gene: NA; clone size: NA; CDR3 DNA: TGTGCCACCAGCAGAGGAAGGGGCTGGGACAATCAGCCCCAGCATTTT; CDR3 protein: CATSRGRGWDNQPQHF
J gene: TRBJ1-2; V gene: TRBV9; D gene: TRBD1; clone size: NA; CDR3 DNA: TGTGCCAGCAGCGCCCCCCCGGGACAGGAATATGGCTACACCTTC; CDR3 protein: CASSAPPGQEYGYTF
J gene: TRBJ2-3; V gene: TRBV7-9; D gene: TRBD1; clone size: NA; CDR3 DNA: TGTGCCAGCAGCATAATGCAGGGGGCTAGCACAGATACGCAGTATTTT; CDR3 protein: CASSIMQGASTDTQYF
J gene: TRBJ1-5; V gene: TRBV13; D gene: NA; clone size: NA; CDR3 DNA: TGTGCCAGCAGCCCCGGACAGTTCAATCAGCCCCAGCATTTT; CDR3 protein: CASSPGQFNQPQHF
J gene: TRBJ1-2; V gene: TRBV13; D gene: TRBD1; clone size: NA; CDR3 DNA: TGTGCCAGCAGCTTCGGACAGGGCTACTATGGCTACACCTTC; CDR3 protein: CASSFGQGYYGYTF
J gene: TRBJ2-1; V gene: TRBV29-1; D gene: TRBD1; clone size: NA; CDR3 DNA: TGCAGCGCCGACAGGGGGCCTGAGCAGTTCTTC; CDR3 protein: CSADRGPEQFF
J gene: TRBJ1-2; V gene: TRBV10-3; D gene: TRBD1; clone size: NA; CDR3 DNA: TGTGCCATCAGTGAGGGACAGGGGCTAGGCTATGGCTACACCTTC; CDR3 protein: CAISEGQGLGYGYTF
J gene: TRBJ1-2; V gene: TRBV15; D gene: TRBD1; clone size: NA; CDR3 DNA: TGTGCCACCAGCGGCAGGACAGGGGTCTATGGCTACACCTTC; CDR3 protein: CATSGRTGVYGYTF
J gene: TRBJ1-4; V gene: TRBV5-1; D gene: TRBD1; clone size: NA; CDR3 DNA: TGCGCCAGCAGCTTCGGACAGGCGTATAATGAAAAACTGTTTTTT; CDR3 protein: CASSFGQAYNEKLFF
J gene: TRBJ1-1; V gene: TRBV5-6; D gene: NA; clone size: NA; CDR3 DNA: TGTGCCAGCAGCTTGAGGGGCGGGGGGAACACTGAAGCTTTCTTT; CDR3 protein: CASSLRGGGNTEAFF
J gene: TRBJ2-5; V gene: TRBV19; D gene: TRBD2; clone size: NA; CDR3 DNA: TGTGCCAGTAGTTCGACTAGCGGGGGGGCCGAGACCCAGTACTTC; CDR3 protein: CASSSTSGGAETQYF
J gene: TRBJ2-1; V gene: TRBV6-6; D gene: NA; clone size: NA; CDR3 DNA: TGTGCCAGCAGTTACGGACTTCTCTACAATGAGCAGTTCTTC; CDR3 protein: CASSYGLLYNEQFF
J gene: TRBJ1-2; V gene: TRBV4-1; D gene: NA; clone size: NA; CDR3 DNA: TGCGCCAGCAGCCAAGGGGGGGGAAACTATGGCTACACCTTC; CDR3 protein: CASSQGGGNYGYTF
J gene: TRBJ2-7; V gene: TRBV6-5; D gene: NA; clone size: once; CDR3 DNA: TGTGCCAGCAGTTCTTCCGAGCAGTACTTC; CDR3 protein: CASSSSEQYF
J gene: TRBJ1-1; V gene: TRBV5-1; D gene: NA; clone size: NA; CDR3 DNA: TGCGCCAGCAGCTCCCGTGCCAGGGACACTGAAGCTTTCTTT; CDR3 protein: CASSSRARDTEAFF
J gene: TRBJ2-7; V gene: TRBV6-5; D gene: NA; clone size: NA; CDR3 DNA: TGTGCCAGCAGTTACTCCGCGGGGAACTCCTACGAGCAGTACTTC; CDR3 protein: CASSYSAGNSYEQYF
J gene: TRBJ1-1; V gene: TRBV4-2; D gene: TRBD1; clone size: NA; CDR3 DNA: TGTGCCAGCAGCCGAGGACAGGGTCTAAACACTGAAGCTTTCTTT; CDR3 protein: CASSRGQGLNTEAFF
J gene: TRBJ2-4; V gene: TRBV6-6; D gene: TRBD2; clone size: NA; CDR3 DNA: TGTGCCAGCAGTTCTCATAGCGGGGTAACAAACATTCAGTACTTC; CDR3 protein: CASSSHSGVTNIQYF
J gene: TRBJ2-7; V gene: TRBV27; D gene: TRBD1; clone size: NA; CDR3 DNA: TGTGCCAGCAGTTTATCGACAGGGGGCTTTCCTTACGAGCAGTACTTC; CDR3 protein: CASSLSTGGFPYEQYF
J gene: TRBJ2-1; V gene: TRBV5-5; D gene: NA; clone size: few; CDR3 DNA: TGTGCCAGCAGCTTGGATCAGGGCTCCTACAATGAGCAGTTCTTC; CDR3 protein: CASSLDQGSYNEQFF
J gene: TRBJ1-2; V gene: TRBV19; D gene: TRBD1; clone size: few; CDR3 DNA: TGTGCCAGTATCCTCCAGGGGGACTCTCCTCGAGGCTACACCTTC; CDR3 protein: CASILQGDSPRGYTF
J gene: TRBJ2-3; V gene: TRBV4-1; D gene: NA; clone size: NA; CDR3 DNA: TGCGCCAGCAGCCAAGATCGGGGGACGGATACGCAGTATTTT; CDR3 protein: CASSQDRGTDTQYF